The following is a T cell receptor beta chain sequence with its context. Its antigen is currently unknown. Sequencing was performed with immunoSEQ multiplex PCR; in TCRdb, only in-frame clones are kept and a portion is missing. The sample yields about 800,000 clones, approximately 96% seen once. This specimen belongs to a study of shared clonotypes between healthy human individuals. In the study overall: The plates for each donor numbered three CD4 naive, three CD4 memory, two CD8 naive and one CD8 memory. Findings and caveats of the study: Enrolling few donors narrowed the genetic and exposure-history diversity that was represented. Relative to their counterparts shared across all four donors, non-shared clonotypes exhibited diminished generation probabilities.

Only CD45RO-negative cells positively selected for CCR7 counted as naive CD8 cells, so terminally differentiated effector memory CD45RA+ cells were excluded. CDR3 length: 15 residues. Per germline, CDR1 SQVTM and CDR2 ANQGSEA. The V gene lost 2 bases and the J gene lost 3 bases, with 17 bases spanning the gap. The sample comprised naive CD8+ T cells sorted from blood. The chain carries TRBV29-1 and TRBJ2-7; D ambiguous. The sequence was collected from a man younger than 45 in good health. In DNA, the CDR3 is TGCAGCGTTGAACTTCAAAATCGCCCTCGCTACGAGCAGTACTTC. This codes for CSVELQNRPRYEQYF.